The T cell receptor (beta chain) described here comes from a study of T cells after yellow fever vaccination. TCRdb recomputed calls from the 5' RACE reads with MiXCR, one row per CDR3 protein. The sample contains a few hundred thousand distinct CDR3 sequences, about 10% of which appear only once. This clonotype was counted only a few times. Germline CDR1 is MNHNS and CDR2 is SASEGT. CDR3 length equals 13 residues. V dropped 5 bases and J dropped 6 bases, with 13 bases sitting between them. The chain combines TRBV6-1 with TRBJ1-2; a possible D gene is TRBD1 (5 bases). The source material was CD4+ T cells sorted from PBMCs, sampled 5 days after the yellow fever booster vaccination. This TCR was sampled from a man in his late teens or twenties who received the YFV17D yellow fever vaccine. The CDR3 spells CASSQGNGDGYTF. CDR3 bases: TGTGCCAGCAGTCAGGGTAATGGCGATGGCTACACCTTC.